The rows below give T cell receptor beta chains drawn from one sample of a study of blood T cells in healthy people across ages. From the 5' RACE reads, TCRdb called clonotypes with MiXCR, one entry per CDR3 protein. The sample holds about 640,000 distinct CDR3 sequences; 58% are singletons and the top ten take more than 35%. Sequencing input: blood. All receptors derive from a man between 60 and 75 years old in good health. CDR3s include the opening cysteine and the closing phenylalanine or tryptophan. D genes are given only for firm matches. Clone size is given for some rows only: seen once, a few or many times, or a class if the clone is expanded.

clone_size	v_call	j_call	d_call	cdr3_nt	cdr3_aa
-	TRBV2	TRBJ1-1	-	TGTGCCAGCAGTGAAGCCACACAGAACACTGAAGCTTTCTTT	CASSEATQNTEAFF
few	TRBV6-1	TRBJ2-4	TRBD2	TGTGCCAGCAGGGGGCTAGCGGGGAGGTGGAACATTCAGTACTTC	CASRGLAGRWNIQYF
-	TRBV7-8	TRBJ2-5	TRBD1	TGTGCCAGCAGCTTGGCCGCCTACAGGGGAGAGGGAGAGACCCAGTACTTC	CASSLAAYRGEGETQYF
-	TRBV12-3/TRBV12-4	TRBJ2-5	TRBD1	TGTGCCAGCACCTGGGACAGGCAAGAGACCCAGTACTTC	CASTWDRQETQYF
-	TRBV2	TRBJ2-5	-	TGTGCCAGCAGTGAAAATCGGGAGACCCAGTACTTC	CASSENRETQYF
-	TRBV3-1	TRBJ2-5	TRBD2	TGTGCCAGCAGCCAGCCCAGCGAGGGAGGGCGAGAGACCCAGTACTTC	CASSQPSEGGRETQYF
-	TRBV5-1	TRBJ2-3	-	TGCGCCAGCAGCTCTGACCCCGGAAGGAATATAGCGCAGTATTTT	CASSSDPGRNIAQYF
-	TRBV25-1	TRBJ2-6	-	TGTGCCAGCAGCCGACAGGCTACTGGGGCCAACGTCCTGACTTTC	CASSRQATGANVLTF
-	TRBV25-1	TRBJ2-1	-	TGTGCCAGCAGTGGCCGAGGGGGGCCTCGGGACAATGAGCAGTTCTTC	CASSGRGGPRDNEQFF
-	TRBV20-1	TRBJ1-2	TRBD1	TGCAGTGCTATTAGGACAGGGCGGGACGGCTACACCTTC	CSAIRTGRDGYTF
few	TRBV10-3	TRBJ2-1	TRBD2	TGTGCCACCGCACTAGCGGGGGGGCACAATGAGCAGTTCTTC	CATALAGGHNEQFF
-	TRBV2	TRBJ2-7	-	TGTGCCAGCGAGGAGGGGGGGTATTTCTACGAGCAGTACTTC	CASEEGGYFYEQYF
many	TRBV15	TRBJ2-7	-	TGTGCCACCAGCAGGGCCAGGGGCTACGAGCAGTACTTC	CATSRARGYEQYF
-	TRBV7-9	TRBJ2-1	TRBD2	TGTGCCAGCATCCTTGGGCAGCCGGGCGGGGGTTTCGGCAATGAGCAGTTCTTC	CASILGQPGGGFGNEQFF
-	TRBV5-5	TRBJ1-2	TRBD1	TGTGCCAGCAGCGACAGGGGCAGCCATGGCTACACCTTC	CASSDRGSHGYTF
few	TRBV5-4	TRBJ2-6	-	TGTGCCAGCAGCAGAAGGACCCCCGGGGCCAACGTCCTGACTTTC	CASSRRTPGANVLTF
many	TRBV6-4	TRBJ2-5	TRBD2	TGTGCCAGCAGTGAGACAGCGGGGGGGCGAGAGACCCAGTACTTC	CASSETAGGRETQYF
few	TRBV20-1	TRBJ2-7	-	TGCAGTGCTAGAGCGACTTCCTACGAGCAGTACTTC	CSARATSYEQYF
few	TRBV20-1	TRBJ2-1	TRBD2	TGCAGTCTTACCCCTAGCGGGGGGGTTTATGATGAGCAGTTCTTC	CSLTPSGGVYDEQFF
many	TRBV11-2	TRBJ2-1	-	TGTGCCAGCAGCTTAGCTCGCGTGCCGAGCTCCTACAATGAGCAGTTCTTC	CASSLARVPSSYNEQFF